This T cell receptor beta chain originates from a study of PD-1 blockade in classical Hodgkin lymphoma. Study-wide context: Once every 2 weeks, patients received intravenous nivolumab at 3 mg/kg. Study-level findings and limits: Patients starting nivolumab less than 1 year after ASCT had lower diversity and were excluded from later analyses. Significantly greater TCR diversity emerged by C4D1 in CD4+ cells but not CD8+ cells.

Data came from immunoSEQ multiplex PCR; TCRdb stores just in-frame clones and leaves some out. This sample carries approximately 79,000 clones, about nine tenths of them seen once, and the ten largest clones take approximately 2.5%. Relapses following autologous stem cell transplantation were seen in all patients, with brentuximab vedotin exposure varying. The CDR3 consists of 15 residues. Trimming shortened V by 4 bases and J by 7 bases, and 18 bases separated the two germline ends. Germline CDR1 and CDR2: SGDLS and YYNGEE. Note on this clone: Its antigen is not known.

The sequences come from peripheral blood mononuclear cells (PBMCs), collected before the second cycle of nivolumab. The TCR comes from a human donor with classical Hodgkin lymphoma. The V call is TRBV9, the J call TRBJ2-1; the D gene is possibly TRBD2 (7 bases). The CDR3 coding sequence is TGTGCCAGCAGCCTCCGAGGGGGGGGAGTTAATGAGCAGTTCTTC. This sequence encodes CASSLRGGGVNEQFF.